Presented here are 21 T cell receptor beta chains from one specimen sequenced in a study of T cells in Graves' hyperthyroidism and ophthalmopathy. The TCR beta CDR3 regions underwent amplification using RNA transcripts as the source. The HTBI primer set drove a first-round RT-PCR of the TCR CDR3. TCRdb analysed the multiplex PCR reads with MiXCR anew, one entry per CDR3 protein. The table includes roughly 700,000 distinct CDR3 sequences, 17% detected once. The sample was blood. The source of these receptors is a man aged 45 to 65 with Graves' hyperthyroidism.

This rearrangement joins TRBV2 to TRBJ2-2; D perhaps matches TRBD1 (5 bases). With 7 bases removed from V and 0 bases from J, the gap between germline ends came to 9 bases. The germline gives CDR1 SNHLY, CDR2 FYNNEI. The CDR3 has 14 residues. CDR3 bases: TGTGCCAGCATCCAGGGCGCGAACACCGGGGAGCTGTTTTTT. It yields the protein CASIQGANTGELFF.

This clonotype showed up many times. V usage is TRBV7-9 and J usage is TRBJ2-1; D call uncertain. CDR1 is SEHNR and CDR2 is FQNEAQ in the germline V gene (reference sequence). The CDR3 is 12 residues long. Trimming removed 1 base at V and 8 bases at J, with 6 bases between. In DNA, the CDR3 is TGTGCCAGCAGCTTAGTCCCCGATGAGCAGTTCTTC. Translating it yields CASSLVPDEQFF.

This clonotype occurred many times. Here the CDR3 reads CASSVLGQNTEAFF. CDR3 coding DNA: TGTGCCAGCAGTGTTCTCGGACAGAACACTGAAGCTTTCTTT. The J gene is TRBJ1-1, the V gene TRBV2, with D perhaps TRBD1 (5 bases). Germline assignment: CDR1 SNHLY and CDR2 FYNNEI. There are 14 residues in the CDR3. V shed 4 bases and J shed 1 base, with 10 bases lying between them.

The rearrangement uses TRBV7-8 and TRBJ2-1; 16 bases agree with TRBD2. CDR1 SGHVS and CDR2 FQNEAQ come from the germline V gene. The V and J ends lost 6 bases and 9 bases, in that order; junction bases with no gene match: 14. This CDR3 region has 18 residues. The CDR3 spells CASSSRPGLAGGPSEQFF. In nucleotides, the CDR3 is TGTGCCAGCAGTAGTAGACCGGGACTAGCGGGAGGGCCGTCTGAGCAGTTCTTC. Variable domain in full (rest from reference TRBV7-8 and TRBJ2-1): GAGVSQSPRYKVAKRGQDVALRCDPISGHVSLFWYQQALGQGPEFLTYFQNEAQLDKSGLPSDRFFAERPEGSVSTLKIQRTQQEDSAVYLCASSSRPGLAGGPSEQFFGPGTRLTVL.

At least ten counts were recorded for this clonotype. J is TRBJ2-1 and V is TRBV9; 10 nucleotides line up with TRBD2. V shed 0 bases, J shed 9 bases, and the junction held 12 bases outside the gene matches. The CDR3 totals 17 residues. Germline V gene data show CDR1 as SGDLS and CDR2 as YYNGEE. CDR3 loop: CASSVEGGLAGVSEQFF. The DNA of the CDR3 is TGTGCCAGCAGCGTAGAAGGGGGCCTAGCGGGAGTATCTGAGCAGTTCTTC.

This clonotype was recorded at least ten times. The chain joins TRBV28 to TRBJ2-2, with a tentative D call TRBD1 (6 bases). Germline V gene lookup returns CDR1 MDHEN and CDR2 SYDVKM. V dropped 4 bases and J dropped 1 base, with 13 bases sitting between them. CDR3 length: 16 amino acids. The CDR3 is CASSSSDSLNTGELFF. The CDR3 DNA follows: TGTGCCAGCAGTTCCTCGGACAGCCTGAACACCGGGGAGCTGTTTTTT.

This clonotype was seen repeatedly, ten times or more. The rearrangement joins TRBV11-1 to TRBJ2-1; D might be TRBD2 (6 bases). V was shortened by 5 bases and J by 7 bases, with 18 bases between the two germline ends. The CDR3 totals 15 residues. Looked up from germline, CDR1 is SGHAT and CDR2 is FQDESV (reference sequence). CDR3 in DNA: TGTGCCAGCAGCCCTCTCGGGGGAGTGTATAATGAGCAGTTCTTC. Its protein is CASSPLGGVYNEQFF.

This clonotype was recorded at least ten times. The rearrangement links TRBV7-3 to TRBJ2-5, with D unclear. The CDR3 has 13 amino acids. Trimming took 1 base from V and 3 from J, leaving 6 bases between them. Germline V gives CDR1 SGHTA, CDR2 FQGTGA. CDR3 DNA sequence: TGTGCCAGCAGCTTAAGTAGGAAAGAGACCCAGTACTTC. This encodes CASSLSRKETQYF.

This clonotype was counted ten times or more. The rearrangement links TRBV27 to TRBJ2-7; no firm D call. V was cut by 2 bases and J by 3 bases, with 8 bases left in between. The CDR3 is made up of 13 amino acids. Germline CDR1 MNHEY, CDR2 SMNVEV (reference sequence). The CDR3 sequence: CASSLGQYYEQYF. In nucleotides, the CDR3 is TGTGCCAGCAGTTTAGGGCAGTACTACGAGCAGTACTTC.

Comment on this clonotype: One base away lies a much larger clone, so this may be a sequencing read error. The chain joins TRBV3-1 to TRBJ2-2; possible D gene TRBD1, 6 bases. V gave up 3 bases and J gave up 5 bases, with 10 bases separating them. Germline values: CDR1 LGHDT, CDR2 YNNKEL (reference sequence). This CDR3 has 14 residues. CDR3 in DNA: TGTGCCAGCAGCCAGACAGGTTTAACCGGGGAGCTGTTTTTT. It codes for CASSQTGLTGELFF. Based on the CDR3 plus reference TRBV3-1 and TRBJ2-2, the full variable domain is DTAVSQTPKYLVTQMGNDKSIKCEQNLGHDTMYWYKQDSKKFLKIMFSYNNKELIINETVPNRFSPKSPDKAHLNLHINSLELGDSAVYFCASSQTGLTGELFFGEGSRLTVL.

The rearrangement links TRBV28 to TRBJ2-5; the match to TRBD1 covers 9 bases. The V gene's germline CDR1 is MDHEN and CDR2 SYDVKM. After removal of 5 bases from V and 4 bases from J, the junction contained 11 bases not matched to a gene. The CDR3 loop spans 16 amino acids. The chain's CDR3 is CASSPRDRAFRETQYF. The CDR3 nucleotides read TGTGCCAGCAGTCCCCGGGACAGGGCATTTCGAGAGACCCAGTACTTC.

This clonotype was counted many times. CDR3 sequence: CASSDLTSGRFNEQFF. The CDR3 DNA reads TGTGCCAGCAGCGACCTTACTAGCGGGAGGTTCAATGAGCAGTTCTTC. The chain recombines TRBV27 with TRBJ2-1, with TRBD2 identical over 12 bases. This CDR3 has 16 residues. Germline CDR1 MNHEY, CDR2 SMNVEV (reference sequence). Losses at the gene ends were 6 bases for V and 6 bases for J; bases not matched to a gene: 9.

This clonotype was observed at least ten times. The genes are TRBV28 and TRBJ2-2; the D is unclear. V was cut by 3 bases and J by 2 bases, with 10 bases left in between. This CDR3 comprises 15 residues. Germline loops: CDR1 MDHEN, CDR2 SYDVKM. CDR3 bases: TGTGCCAGCAGTTTTCCACAGCCTAACACCGGGGAGCTGTTTTTT. It codes for CASSFPQPNTGELFF.

This clonotype has more than one count but fewer than ten. The CDR3 DNA follows: TGTGCCAGCAGCCCAACTGAGGGGGCCATTAACAATGAGCAGTTCTTC. Amino acid sequence: CASSPTEGAINNEQFF. V gene TRBV11-2 combines with J gene TRBJ2-1; TRBD1 agrees at 7 bases. CDR3 length equals 16 residues. The ends lost 5 bases at V and 5 bases at J; junction bases unmatched: 12. CDR1 is SGHAT and CDR2 is FQNNGV in the germline V gene.

V and J are TRBV7-2 and TRBJ2-7, with D perhaps matching TRBD1 (6 bases). The CDR3 totals 13 residues. Germline CDR1 reads SGHTA; CDR2 reads FQGNSA. The V end lost 4 bases, the J end lost 5 bases, and 12 bases lay between the germline ends. The CDR3 spells CASSSSRGNEQYF. Here the CDR3 DNA reads TGTGCCAGCAGCTCCAGCAGGGGAAACGAGCAGTACTTC.

The rearrangement uses TRBV11-2 and TRBJ1-2; no definite D call. The CDR3 loop spans 13 amino acids. Germline V gene lookup returns CDR1 SGHAT and CDR2 FQNNGV. Trimming took off 1 base at V and 6 bases at J, with 9 bases between the two ends. The CDR3 sequence is CASSLGGSNGYTF. The CDR3 DNA reads as TGTGCCAGCAGCTTAGGAGGGTCTAATGGCTACACCTTC.

Only a few counts were recorded for this clonotype. The chain uses TRBV6-2 or TRBV6-3 and TRBJ1-6; unclear D gene. From germline, CDR1 is MNHEY and CDR2 SVGEGT. The CDR3 is 15 residues long. The V end was cut by 6 bases, the J end by 7 bases, with 16 bases between. The CDR3 spells CASSPSTDGNSPLHF. The CDR3, as DNA: TGTGCCAGCAGCCCCTCAACAGACGGGAATTCACCCCTCCACTTT.

About this clonotype itself: One end of the junction does not line up with germline, which may come from a read error. The chain carries TRBV15 and TRBJ2-7; 7 positions match TRBD1. The CDR3 has 15 amino acids. Germline assignment: CDR1 LNHNV and CDR2 YYDKDF (reference sequence). This chain's CDR3 is CATSGDKGAGYEQYF. In DNA, the CDR3 is TGTGCCACCAGCGGAGATAAGGGGGCTGGTTACGAGCAGTACTTC. Full variable domain (remainder filled in from reference TRBV15 and TRBJ2-7): DAMVIQNPRYQVTQFGKPVTLSCSQTLNHNVMYWYQQKSSQAPKLLFHYYDKDFNNEADTPDNFQSRRPNTSFCFLDIRSPGLGDTAMYLCATSGDKGAGYEQYFGPGTRLTVT.

On this clonotype itself: A much bigger clone sits one base away, suggesting this may be a read error. This sequence joins TRBV5-1 and TRBJ2-3; TRBD1 might be the D (6 bases). Germline CDR1 reads SGHRS; CDR2 reads YFSETQ. CDR3 size: 15 residues. The CDR3 protein is CGSSRAGQLTDTQYF. The CDR3 DNA follows: TGCGGCAGCAGCAGAGCCGGACAGCTCACAGATACGCAGTATTTT.

In its sample, this clonotype was seen many times. The gene calls are TRBV18 and TRBJ1-1; D unresolved. The germline V gene has CDR1 KGHSH and CDR2 LQKENI. CDR3 length equals 14 residues. The V gene lost 1 base and the J gene lost 1 base, with 7 bases spanning the gap. The CDR3 bases are TGTGCCAGCTCACCACAGGATGAGAACACTGAAGCTTTCTTT. It translates to CASSPQDENTEAFF.

This clonotype was seen ten or more times. V usage is TRBV20-1 and J usage is TRBJ2-1, with 8 bases fitting TRBD2. The CDR3 totals 14 residues. In germline, CDR1 is DFQATT, CDR2 SNEGSKA (reference sequence). V gave up 5 bases and J gave up 5 bases; unmatched junction bases: 8. The DNA of the CDR3 is TGCAGTGCTCGGACTAGCTGGGGCAACAATGAGCAGTTCTTC. Its protein product is CSARTSWGNNEQFF.